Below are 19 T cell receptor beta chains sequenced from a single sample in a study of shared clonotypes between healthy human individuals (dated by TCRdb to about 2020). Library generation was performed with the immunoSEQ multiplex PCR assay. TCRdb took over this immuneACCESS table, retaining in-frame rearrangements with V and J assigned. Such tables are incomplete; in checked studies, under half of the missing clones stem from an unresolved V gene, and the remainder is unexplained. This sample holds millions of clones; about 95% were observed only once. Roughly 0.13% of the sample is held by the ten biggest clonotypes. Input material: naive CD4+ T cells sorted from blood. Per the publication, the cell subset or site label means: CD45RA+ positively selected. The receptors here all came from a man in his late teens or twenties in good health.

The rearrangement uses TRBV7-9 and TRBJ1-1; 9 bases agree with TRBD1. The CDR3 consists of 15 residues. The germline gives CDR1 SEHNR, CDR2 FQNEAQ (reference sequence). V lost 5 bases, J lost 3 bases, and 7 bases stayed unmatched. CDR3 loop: CASSVGQGRDTEAFF. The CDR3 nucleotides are TGTGCCAGCAGCGTTGGACAGGGGCGGGACACTGAAGCTTTCTTT.

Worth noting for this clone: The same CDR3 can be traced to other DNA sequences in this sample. CDR3 in DNA: TGTGCCAGCAGTGAAGCGGGGCAGCCCCAGCATTTT. It specifies CASSEAGQPQHF. The chain uses TRBV2 and TRBJ1-5; no definite D call. The V gene's germline CDR1 is SNHLY and CDR2 FYNNEI. The CDR3 extends over 12 amino acids. The germline V and J ends were trimmed by 0 bases and 7 bases, with 4 bases remaining between them. The full variable domain, completed using reference TRBV2 and TRBJ1-5, is EPEVTQTPSHQVTQMGQEVILRCVPISNHLYFYWYRQILGQKVEFLVSFYNNEISEKSEIFDDQFSVERPDGSNFTLKIRSTKLEDSAMYFCASSEAGQPQHFGDGTRLSIL.

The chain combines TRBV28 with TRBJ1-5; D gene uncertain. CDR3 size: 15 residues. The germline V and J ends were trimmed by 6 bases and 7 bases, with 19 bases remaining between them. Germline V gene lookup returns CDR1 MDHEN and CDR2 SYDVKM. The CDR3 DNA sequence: TGTGCCAGCAGCCCAAGCTCGGGTTTAGAGCAGCCCCAGCATTTT. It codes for CASSPSSGLEQPQHF.

The CDR3, as DNA: TGTGCCAGCAGCGGCAGGGGGGGAGAGCAGTACTTC. It codes for CASSGRGGEQYF. The chain employs TRBV2 and TRBJ2-7, with D perhaps being TRBD1 or TRBD2 (7 bases each). Trimming left V 6 bases short and J 7 bases short, with 13 bases between. Germline CDR1 reads SNHLY; CDR2 reads FYNNEI. The CDR3 has 12 residues.

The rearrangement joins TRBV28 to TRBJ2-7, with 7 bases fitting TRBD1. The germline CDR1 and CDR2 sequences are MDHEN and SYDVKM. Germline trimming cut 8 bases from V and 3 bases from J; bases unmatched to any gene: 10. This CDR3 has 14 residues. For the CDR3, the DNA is TGTGCCAGCGAGGGACAGCAATTAAGCTACGAGCAGTACTTC. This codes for CASEGQQLSYEQYF.

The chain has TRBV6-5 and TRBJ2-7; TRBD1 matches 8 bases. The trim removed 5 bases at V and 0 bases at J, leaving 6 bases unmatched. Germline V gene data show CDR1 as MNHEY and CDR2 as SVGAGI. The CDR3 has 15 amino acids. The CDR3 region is CASSVLDRASYEQYF. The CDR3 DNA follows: TGTGCCAGCAGTGTTCTGGACAGGGCCTCCTACGAGCAGTACTTC.

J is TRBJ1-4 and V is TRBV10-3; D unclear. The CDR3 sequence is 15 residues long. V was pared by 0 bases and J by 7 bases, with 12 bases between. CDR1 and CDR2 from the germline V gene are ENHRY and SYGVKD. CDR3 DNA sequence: TGTGCCATCAGTGAGTCAGGGCTCGCGATTGAAAAACTGTTTTTT. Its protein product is CAISESGLAIEKLFF.

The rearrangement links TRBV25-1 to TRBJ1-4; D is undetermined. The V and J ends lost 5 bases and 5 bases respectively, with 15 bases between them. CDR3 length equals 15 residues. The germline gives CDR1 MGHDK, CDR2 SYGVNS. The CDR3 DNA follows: TGTGCCAGCAGTTTCCCATTGGCGGGAAATGAAAAACTGTTTTTT. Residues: CASSFPLAGNEKLFF.

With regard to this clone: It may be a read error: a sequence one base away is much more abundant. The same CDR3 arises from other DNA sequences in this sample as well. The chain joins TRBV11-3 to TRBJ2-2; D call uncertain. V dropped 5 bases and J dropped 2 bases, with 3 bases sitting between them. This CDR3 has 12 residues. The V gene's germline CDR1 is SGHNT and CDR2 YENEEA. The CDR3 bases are TGTGCCAGCAGCCTAAACACCGGGGAGCTGTTTTTT. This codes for CASSLNTGELFF.

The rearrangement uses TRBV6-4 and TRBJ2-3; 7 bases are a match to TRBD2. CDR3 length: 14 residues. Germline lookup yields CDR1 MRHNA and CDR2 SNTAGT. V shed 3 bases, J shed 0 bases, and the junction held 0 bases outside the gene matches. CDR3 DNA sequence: TGTGCCAGCAGTGAACTAGCGAGCACAGATACGCAGTATTTT. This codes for CASSELASTDTQYF.

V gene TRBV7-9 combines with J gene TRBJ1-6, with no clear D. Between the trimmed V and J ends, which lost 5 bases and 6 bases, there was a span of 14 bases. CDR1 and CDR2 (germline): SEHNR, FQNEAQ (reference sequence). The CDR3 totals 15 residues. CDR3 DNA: TGTGCCAGCAGCCGAGAACCGCAAGGTAATTCACCCCTCCACTTT. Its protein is CASSREPQGNSPLHF. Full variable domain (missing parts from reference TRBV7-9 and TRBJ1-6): DTGVSQNPRHKITKRGQNVTFRCDPISEHNRLYWYRQTLGQGPEFLTYFQNEAQLEKSRLLSDRFSAERPKGSFSTLEIQRTEQGDSAMYLCASSREPQGNSPLHFGNGTRLTVT.

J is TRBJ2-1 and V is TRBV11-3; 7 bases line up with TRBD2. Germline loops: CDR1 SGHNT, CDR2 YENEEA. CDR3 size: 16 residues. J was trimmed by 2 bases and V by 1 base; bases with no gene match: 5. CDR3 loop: CASSLGGTTPYNEQFF. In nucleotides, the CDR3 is TGTGCCAGCAGCTTAGGGGGGACTACCCCCTACAATGAGCAGTTCTTC.

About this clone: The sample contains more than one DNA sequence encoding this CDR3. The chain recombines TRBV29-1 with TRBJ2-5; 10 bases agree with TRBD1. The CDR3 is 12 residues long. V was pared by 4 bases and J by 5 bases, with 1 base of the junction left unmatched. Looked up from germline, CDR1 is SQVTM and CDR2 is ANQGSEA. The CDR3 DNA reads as TGCAGCGTTGGGGACAGGGGCGAGACCCAGTACTTC. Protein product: CSVGDRGETQYF. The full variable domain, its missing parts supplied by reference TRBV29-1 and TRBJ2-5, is SAVISQKPSRDICQRGTSLTIQCQVDSQVTMMFWYRQQPGQSLTLIATANQGSEATYESGFVIDKFPISRPNLTFSTLTVSNMSPEDSSIYLCSVGDRGETQYFGPGTRLLVL.

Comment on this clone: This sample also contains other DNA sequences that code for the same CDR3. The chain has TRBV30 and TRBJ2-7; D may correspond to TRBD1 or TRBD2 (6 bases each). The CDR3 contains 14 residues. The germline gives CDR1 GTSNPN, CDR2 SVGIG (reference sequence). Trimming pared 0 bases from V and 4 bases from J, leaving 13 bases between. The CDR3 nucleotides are TGTGCCTGGAGTGTCGGGGGCGTGGGGTACGAGCAGTACTTC. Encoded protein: CAWSVGGVGYEQYF.

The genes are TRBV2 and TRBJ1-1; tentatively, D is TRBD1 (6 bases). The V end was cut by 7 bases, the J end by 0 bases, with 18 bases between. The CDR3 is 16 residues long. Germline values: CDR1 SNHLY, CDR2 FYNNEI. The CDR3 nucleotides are TGTGCCAGCACCCAACAGATGGGGGCGATGAACACTGAAGCTTTCTTT. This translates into CASTQQMGAMNTEAFF.

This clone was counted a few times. In DNA form, the CDR3 reads TGTGCCAGCAGGCCCCCGGGGTCCGGGGAGCTGTTTTTT. It translates to CASRPPGSGELFF. This rearrangement joins TRBV6-5 to TRBJ2-2, with D perhaps TRBD2 (5 bases). CDR3 size: 13 residues. Germline CDR1 MNHEY, CDR2 SVGAGI. V lost 6 bases to trimming and J lost 6 bases, with 11 bases between them.

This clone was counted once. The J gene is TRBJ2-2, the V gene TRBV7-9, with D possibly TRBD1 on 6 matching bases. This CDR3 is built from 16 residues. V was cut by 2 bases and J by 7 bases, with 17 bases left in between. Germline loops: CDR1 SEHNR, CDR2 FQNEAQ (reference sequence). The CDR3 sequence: CASSLLGRGPHGELFF. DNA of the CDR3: TGTGCCAGCAGCTTACTGGGCAGGGGACCCCACGGGGAGCTGTTTTTT. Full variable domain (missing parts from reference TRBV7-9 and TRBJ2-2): DTGVSQNPRHKITKRGQNVTFRCDPISEHNRLYWYRQTLGQGPEFLTYFQNEAQLEKSRLLSDRFSAERPKGSFSTLEIQRTEQGDSAMYLCASSLLGRGPHGELFFGEGSRLTVL.

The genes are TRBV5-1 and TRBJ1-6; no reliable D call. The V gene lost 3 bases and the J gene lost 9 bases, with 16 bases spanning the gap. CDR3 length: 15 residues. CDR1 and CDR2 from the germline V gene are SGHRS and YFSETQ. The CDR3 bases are TGCGCCAGCAGCTCAGAGGGTTTGGATGCTTCACCCCTCCACTTT. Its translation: CASSSEGLDASPLHF. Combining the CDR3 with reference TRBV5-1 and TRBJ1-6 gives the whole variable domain KAGVTQTPRYLIKTRGQQVTLSCSPISGHRSVSWYQQTPGQGLQFLFEYFSETQRNKGNFPGRFSGRQFSNSRSEMNVSTLELGDSALYLCASSSEGLDASPLHFGNGTRLTVT.

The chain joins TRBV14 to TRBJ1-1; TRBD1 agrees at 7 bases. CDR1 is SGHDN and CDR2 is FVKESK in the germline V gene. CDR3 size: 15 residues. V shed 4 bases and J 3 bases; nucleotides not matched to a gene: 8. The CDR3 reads CASSLWIGTDTEAFF. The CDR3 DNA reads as TGTGCCAGCAGCCTTTGGATCGGGACAGACACTGAAGCTTTCTTT.